This is a list of T cell receptor beta chains from one sample in a study of chemoradiotherapy in HPV16-positive cancers. Generated by immunoSEQ multiplex PCR, the TCRdb table keeps only in-frame clones and is missing some. The sample shows some 25,000 clones, roughly 94% of them seen only once. This material was obtained from a patient who underwent chemoradiotherapy. These receptor sequences come from a human donor with HPV-associated anogenital cancer. Each CDR3 is given with its conserved first and last residue. Each record gives: J gene, D gene, CDR3 length, V gene, CDR3 DNA, CDR3 protein. D genes are given only for firm matches.

>TRBJ2-3|TRBD2|12|TRBV2
TGTGCCAGCAGCGGGACTAGCGGGAGAAAGTATTTT
CASSGTSGRKYF
>TRBJ1-1|.|13|TRBV10-3
TGTGCCATCAGTAACACACCGACAGGAGAAGCTTTCTTT
CAISNTPTGEAFF
>TRBJ1-4|.|16|TRBV5-6
TGTGCCAGCAGCACCGGACGGTTTCGAACTAATGAAAAACTGTTTTTT
CASSTGRFRTNEKLFF
>TRBJ1-1|TRBD1|15|TRBV7-2
TGTGCCAGCAGCACCCGGACAGGGGGGAACACTGAAGCTTTCTTT
CASSTRTGGNTEAFF
>TRBJ2-1|.|15|TRBV7-8
TGTGCCAGCAGACCTGACCGATCTCTTAGCAATGAGCAGTTCTTC
CASRPDRSLSNEQFF
>TRBJ1-1|.|14|TRBV15
TGTGCCACCAGCAGAGATAGGGGGTGGACTGAAGCTTTCTTT
CATSRDRGWTEAFF
>TRBJ1-2|TRBD1|14|TRBV29-1
TGCAGCACCATGGGGCAGGGGGGGCACTATGGCTACACCTTC
CSTMGQGGHYGYTF
>TRBJ1-1|.|14|TRBV5-4
TGTGCCAGCAGCCCCAGGAGGGACTACACTGAAGCTTTCTTT
CASSPRRDYTEAFF
>TRBJ2-5|.|15|TRBV9
TGTGCCAGCAGCGGTCCAGGGGCCTTCGGGGAGACCCAGTACTTC
CASSGPGAFGETQYF
>TRBJ2-1|TRBD2|15|TRBV7-2
TGTGCCAGCAGCTTAGGACTAGCGGGTAACAATGAGCAGTTCTTC
CASSLGLAGNNEQFF
>TRBJ2-7|.|13|TRBV28
TGTGCCAGCAGTTTACTACAGGGTTACGAGCAGTACTTC
CASSLLQGYEQYF
>TRBJ2-1|.|16|TRBV10-3
TGTGCCATCAGTGATAGGAGGGGGACCTACTACAATGAGCAGTTCTTC
CAISDRRGTYYNEQFF